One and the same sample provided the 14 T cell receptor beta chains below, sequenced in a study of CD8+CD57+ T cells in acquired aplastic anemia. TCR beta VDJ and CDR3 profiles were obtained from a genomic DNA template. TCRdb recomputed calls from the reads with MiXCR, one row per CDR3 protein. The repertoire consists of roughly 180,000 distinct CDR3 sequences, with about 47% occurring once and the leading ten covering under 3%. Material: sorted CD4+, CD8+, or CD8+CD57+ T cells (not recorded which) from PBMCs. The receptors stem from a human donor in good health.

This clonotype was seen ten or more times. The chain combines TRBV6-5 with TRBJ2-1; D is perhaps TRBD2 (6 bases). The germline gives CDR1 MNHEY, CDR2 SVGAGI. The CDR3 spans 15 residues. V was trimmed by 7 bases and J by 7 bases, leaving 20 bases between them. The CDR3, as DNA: TGTGCCAGCAATCGTGGCGGGACTCCGCCGAATGAGCAGTTCTTC. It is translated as CASNRGGTPPNEQFF.

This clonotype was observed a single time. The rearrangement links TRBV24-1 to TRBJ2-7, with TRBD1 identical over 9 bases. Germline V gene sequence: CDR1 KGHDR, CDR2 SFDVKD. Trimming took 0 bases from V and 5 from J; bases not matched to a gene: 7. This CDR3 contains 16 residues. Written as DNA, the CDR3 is TGTGCCACCAGTGATTTGGGCCGGGACAGGGTCCACGAGCAGTACTTC. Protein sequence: CATSDLGRDRVHEQYF.

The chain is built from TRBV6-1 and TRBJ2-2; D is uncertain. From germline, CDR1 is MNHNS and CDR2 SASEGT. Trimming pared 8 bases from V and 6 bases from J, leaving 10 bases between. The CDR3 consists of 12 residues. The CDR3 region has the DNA TGTGCCAGCTACAGTTTCCCCGGGGAGCTGTTTTTT. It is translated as CASYSFPGELFF.

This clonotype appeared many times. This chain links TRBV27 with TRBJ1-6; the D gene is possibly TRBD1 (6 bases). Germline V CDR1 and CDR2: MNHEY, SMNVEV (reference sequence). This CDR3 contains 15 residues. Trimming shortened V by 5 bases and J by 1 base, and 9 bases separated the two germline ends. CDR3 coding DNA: TGTGCCAGCAGTCTACAGGGTTCCTATAATTCACCCCTCCACTTT. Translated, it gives CASSLQGSYNSPLHF.

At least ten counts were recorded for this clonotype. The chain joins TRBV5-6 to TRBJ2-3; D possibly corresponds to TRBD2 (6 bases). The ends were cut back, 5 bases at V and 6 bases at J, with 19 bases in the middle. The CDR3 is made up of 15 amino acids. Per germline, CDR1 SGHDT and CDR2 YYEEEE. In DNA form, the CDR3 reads TGTGCCAGCAGGTCACTGGAGGGCCGTGCGGATACGCAGTATTTT. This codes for CASRSLEGRADTQYF.

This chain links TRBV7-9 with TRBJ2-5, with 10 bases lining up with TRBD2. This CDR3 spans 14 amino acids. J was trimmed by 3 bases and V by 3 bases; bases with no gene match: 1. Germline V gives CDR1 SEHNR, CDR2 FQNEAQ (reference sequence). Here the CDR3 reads CASSFSGGKETQYF. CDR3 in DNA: TGTGCCAGCAGCTTTAGCGGGGGGAAAGAGACCCAGTACTTC. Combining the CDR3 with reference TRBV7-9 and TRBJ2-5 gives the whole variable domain DTGVSQNPRHKITKRGQNVTFRCDPISEHNRLYWYRQTLGQGPEFLTYFQNEAQLEKSRLLSDRFSAERPKGSFSTLEIQRTEQGDSAMYLCASSFSGGKETQYFGPGTRLLVL.

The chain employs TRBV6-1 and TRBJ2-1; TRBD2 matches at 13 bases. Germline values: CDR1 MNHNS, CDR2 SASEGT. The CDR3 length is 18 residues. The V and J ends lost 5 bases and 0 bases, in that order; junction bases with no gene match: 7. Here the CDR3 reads CASSIGTSGVGSYNEQFF. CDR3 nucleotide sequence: TGTGCCAGCAGTATCGGGACTAGCGGGGTGGGCTCCTACAATGAGCAGTTCTTC.

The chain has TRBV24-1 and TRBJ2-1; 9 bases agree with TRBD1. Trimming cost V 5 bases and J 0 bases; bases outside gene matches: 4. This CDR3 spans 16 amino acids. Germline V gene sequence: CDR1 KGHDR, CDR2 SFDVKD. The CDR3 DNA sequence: TGTGCCACCAGTGCCACAGGGGGCGCCTCCTACAATGAGCAGTTCTTC. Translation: CATSATGGASYNEQFF.

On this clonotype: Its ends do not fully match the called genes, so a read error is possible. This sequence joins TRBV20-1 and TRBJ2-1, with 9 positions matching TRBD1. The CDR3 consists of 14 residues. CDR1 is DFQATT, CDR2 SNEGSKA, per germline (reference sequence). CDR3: CSLFGTGKNNEHFF. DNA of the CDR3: TGCAGTCTGTTCGGGACAGGGAAGAACAATGAGCATTTCTTC.

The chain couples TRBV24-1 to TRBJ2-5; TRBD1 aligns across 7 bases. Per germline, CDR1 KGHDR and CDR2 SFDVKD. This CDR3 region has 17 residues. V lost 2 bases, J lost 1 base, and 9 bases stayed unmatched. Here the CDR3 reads CATSDSPQGPSQETQYF. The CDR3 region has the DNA TGTGCCACCAGTGATTCCCCACAGGGGCCCTCCCAAGAGACCCAGTACTTC.

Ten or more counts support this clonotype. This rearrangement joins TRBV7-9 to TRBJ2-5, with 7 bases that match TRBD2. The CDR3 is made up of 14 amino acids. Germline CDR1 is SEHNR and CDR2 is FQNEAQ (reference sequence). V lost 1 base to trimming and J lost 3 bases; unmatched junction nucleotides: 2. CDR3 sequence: CASSLGLAEETQYF. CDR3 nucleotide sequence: TGTGCCAGCAGCTTAGGACTAGCCGAAGAGACCCAGTACTTC.

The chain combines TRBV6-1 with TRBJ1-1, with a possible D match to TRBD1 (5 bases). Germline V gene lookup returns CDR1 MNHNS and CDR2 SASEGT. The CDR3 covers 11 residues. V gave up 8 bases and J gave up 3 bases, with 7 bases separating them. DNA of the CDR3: TGTGCCAGCCGGGGCGACACTGAAGCTTTCTTT. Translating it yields CASRGDTEAFF.

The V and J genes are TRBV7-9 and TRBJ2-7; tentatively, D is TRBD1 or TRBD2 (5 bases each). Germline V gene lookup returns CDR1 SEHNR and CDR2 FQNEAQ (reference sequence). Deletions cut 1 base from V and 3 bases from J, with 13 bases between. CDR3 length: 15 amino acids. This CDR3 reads CASSLGTGRIYEQYF. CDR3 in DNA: TGTGCCAGCAGCTTAGGAACGGGACGGATCTACGAGCAGTACTTC.

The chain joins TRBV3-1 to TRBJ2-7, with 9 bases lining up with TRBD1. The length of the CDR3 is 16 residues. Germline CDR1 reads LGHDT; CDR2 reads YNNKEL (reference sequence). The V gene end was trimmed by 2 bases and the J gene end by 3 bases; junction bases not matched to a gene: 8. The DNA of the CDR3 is TGTGCCAGCAGCCAATCCGGGACAGGGATATTCTACGAGCAGTACTTC. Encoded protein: CASSQSGTGIFYEQYF.